The subject of this entry is one TCR beta chain. Its antigen remains unidentified. The sample originates from a study of memory CD4+ T cells and cytomegalovirus serostatus. Single viable CD3+CD4+CD8-CD45RO+ cells were sorted as the memory CD4+ T cells. Study findings and constraints: Suggested: most of the CMV-linked TCR signature lies in CD4+ memory cells. Repertoires predicted CMV serostatus with median bootstrapped AUC of about 0.96.

Germline CDR1 and CDR2: MGHRA and YSYEKL. The V and J ends lost 6 bases and 7 bases, in that order; junction bases with no gene match: 9. The CDR3 consists of 15 residues. Sequencing used immunoSEQ multiplex PCR; TCRdb keeps in-frame clones, though not all of them. Of about 57,000 clones in the sample, roughly four fifths were seen once. Specimen: memory CD4+ T cells from blood. The rearrangement uses TRBV4-1 and TRBJ2-1; the match to TRBD2 covers 10 bases. This TCR was recovered from an adult in good health and CMV-seronegative. As DNA, the CDR3 is TGCGCCAGCAGACAAACTAGCGGGATAGGAAATGAGCAGTTCTTC. Translating it yields CASRQTSGIGNEQFF.